The rows below give T cell receptor beta chains drawn from one sample of a study of cytomegalovirus exposure and HLA in healthy donors. The method was immunoSEQ multiplex PCR; TCRdb's version includes in-frame clones alone and lacks a portion of them. The sample lists 58,000 or so clones; 65% to 75% were seen once. Sequencing was done on a sample of PBMCs. These receptors all stem from a man aged 50-59 years in good health and CMV-seropositive. The CDR3 runs from the conserved cysteine through the conserved F or W. Each record gives: clone size, J gene, D gene, V gene, CDR3 DNA, CDR3 protein. The D gene is left open where the match is weak. Clone size is shown for a subset of rows, as once, few, many or a class of expanded clone.

. TRBJ2-1 . TRBV7-2 TGTGCCAGCAGCCACCCGGGCAATGAGCAGTTCTTC CASSHPGNEQFF
. TRBJ1-1 . TRBV11-3 TGTGCCAGCAGCACAGGGATGGGGACTGAAGCTTTCTTT CASSTGMGTEAFF
. TRBJ2-1 TRBD2 TRBV5-6 TGTGCCAGCAGCTTGTATGGGGGGGGCTACAATGAGCAGTTCTTC CASSLYGGGYNEQFF
. TRBJ2-1 . TRBV30 TGTGCCTGGAGTGTACTGGGACTTAATGAGCAGTTCTTC CAWSVLGLNEQFF
. TRBJ1-4 . TRBV19 TGTGCCAGTAGTATCAACACAGGGAGAGGAGAAAAACTGTTTTTT CASSINTGRGEKLFF
. TRBJ1-4 . TRBV5-6 TGTGCCAGCAGCTTGGCCTTGACAGAAAAACTGTTTTTT CASSLALTEKLFF
. TRBJ2-2 . TRBV27 TGTGCCAGCAGTTTATCGTGGCAGGGCGGGGAGCTGTTTTTT CASSLSWQGGELFF
few TRBJ1-5 . TRBV30 TGTGCCTGGAGTCCCCCGGGTCAGCCCCAGCATTTT CAWSPPGQPQHF
. TRBJ2-5 TRBD2 TRBV6-6 TGTGCCAGCAGTCGCCCGTCGGGACTAGAAGAGACCCAGTACTTC CASSRPSGLEETQYF
. TRBJ2-7 . TRBV11-3 TGTGCCAGCAGCTTATCGGCAGGGTCCTACGAGCAGTACTTC CASSLSAGSYEQYF
. TRBJ2-5 . TRBV30 TGTGCCTGGAGTTGGGCTTCACAAGAGACCCAGTACTTC CAWSWASQETQYF
. TRBJ2-3 TRBD2 TRBV7-8 TGTGCCAGCAGACCGGGACTAGCGGGGGGGTATACAGATACGCAGTATTTT CASRPGLAGGYTDTQYF
. TRBJ2-5 TRBD2 TRBV5-4 TGTGCCAGCAGCTTGACTAGCGGGGGCGGAGAGACCCAGTACTTC CASSLTSGGGETQYF
. TRBJ2-3 . TRBV30 TGTGCCTGGAGTGTCCCGGATACGCAGTATTTT CAWSVPDTQYF
few TRBJ2-3 TRBD2 TRBV5-1 TGCGCCAGCAGCCCGCTGGCTAGCGGGGGTGCAGATACGCAGTATTTT CASSPLASGGADTQYF
few TRBJ1-1 TRBD1 TRBV30 TGTGCCTGGAAGCGGGACAGGGGGCTCGTGTCGGCTTTCTTT CAWKRDRGLVSAFF
. TRBJ2-3 TRBD1 TRBV9 TGTGCCAGCAGCGCACAAGGACAGGGCAAGGATACGCAGTATTTT CASSAQGQGKDTQYF
. TRBJ2-7 . TRBV5-8 TGTGCCAGCAGCGACCGGGACACCCTCTACGAGCAGTACTTC CASSDRDTLYEQYF
. TRBJ1-6 TRBD1 TRBV4-1 TGCGCCAGCAGCCAAGAAATTGGGACAGGGGGTGCACCCCTCCACTTT CASSQEIGTGGAPLHF
. TRBJ1-1 TRBD1 TRBV5-1 TGCGCCAGCTCAGGGGGCGTGAACACTGAAGCTTTCTTT CASSGGVNTEAFF
. TRBJ2-3 TRBD2 TRBV5-4 TGTGCCAGCAGCTTGGGGCCTAGCGGGAGGCAGAGGACAGATACGCAGTATTTT CASSLGPSGRQRTDTQYF
. TRBJ1-2 . TRBV23-1 TGCGCCAGCAGTCTTTTAACAGGTAGTAATGATGGCTACACCTTC CASSLLTGSNDGYTF
. TRBJ2-5 . TRBV7-2 TGTGCCAGCAGCCCCCGCGGCCTCCAAGAGACCCAGTACTTC CASSPRGLQETQYF
. TRBJ2-6 TRBD1 TRBV9 TGTGCCAGCAGCCCGTGGACAGGGGGCGGCTCTGGGGCCAACGTCCTGACTTTC CASSPWTGGGSGANVLTF
few TRBJ2-7 . TRBV29-1 TGCAGCGTTGAAAGAGGAGGGCGCGAGCAGTACTTC CSVERGGREQYF
. TRBJ2-2 TRBD1 TRBV5-4 TGTGCCAGCAGCCCACTGACAGGGGGCTCCGGGGAGCTGTTTTTT CASSPLTGGSGELFF
. TRBJ2-7 TRBD2 TRBV27 TGTGCCAGCAGTCCCGGGACTAGCGGGAGAATCCGAACCTACGAGCAGTACTTC CASSPGTSGRIRTYEQYF
. TRBJ2-7 . TRBV29-1 TGCAGCGCCACGACAGGCTACGAGCAGTACTTC CSATTGYEQYF
. TRBJ2-1 . TRBV6-1 TGTGCCAGCAGAGGGGGATTGATTGAGCAGTTCTTC CASRGGLIEQFF
. TRBJ1-1 TRBD1 TRBV11-2 TGTGCCAGCAGCTACAGGGGGAACACTGAAGCTTTCTTT CASSYRGNTEAFF
. TRBJ2-7 . TRBV7-8 TGTGCCAGCAGCCTAGAGCGGGTAAGCCCCTACGAGCAGTACTTC CASSLERVSPYEQYF
. TRBJ2-3 TRBD1 TRBV5-1 TGCGCCAGCAGCGGACAGGGTTACAAAGATACGCAGTATTTT CASSGQGYKDTQYF
. TRBJ2-5 . TRBV29-1 TGCAGCTCTTCGCGGGAAGAGACCCAGTACTTC CSSSREETQYF
. TRBJ1-1 . TRBV5-1 TGCGCCAGCAGCAAAACAGGTGAAGCTTTCTTT CASSKTGEAFF
. TRBJ2-7 . TRBV21-1 TGTGCCAGCGGGAGAGACAGGGCCTACTACGAGCAGTACTTC CASGRDRAYYEQYF
few TRBJ1-1 TRBD1 TRBV5-1 TGCGCCAGCAGCTTGGGGACAGGGAACACTGAAGCTTTCTTT CASSLGTGNTEAFF
once TRBJ2-1 TRBD2 TRBV18 TGTGCCAGCTCACCCTACCTGATACTAGCGGTCTACAATGAGCAGTTCTTC CASSPYLILAVYNEQFF
. TRBJ2-7 TRBD1 TRBV7-2 TGTGCCAGCAGCCCTTCACAGGGGCCCTACGAGCAGTACTTC CASSPSQGPYEQYF